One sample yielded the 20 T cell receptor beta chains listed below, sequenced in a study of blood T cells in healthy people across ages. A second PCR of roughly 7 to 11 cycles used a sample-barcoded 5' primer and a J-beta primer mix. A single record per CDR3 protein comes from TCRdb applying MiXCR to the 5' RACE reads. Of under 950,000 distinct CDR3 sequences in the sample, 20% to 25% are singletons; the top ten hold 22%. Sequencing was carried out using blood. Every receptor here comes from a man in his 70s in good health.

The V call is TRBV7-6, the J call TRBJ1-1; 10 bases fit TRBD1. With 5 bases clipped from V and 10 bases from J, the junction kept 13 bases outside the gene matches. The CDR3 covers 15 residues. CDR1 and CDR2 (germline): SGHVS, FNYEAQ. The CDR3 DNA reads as TGTGCCAGCAGCGCTGCCGGGACAGGGGCCGTAAGAGCTTTCTTT. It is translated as CASSAAGTGAVRAFF.

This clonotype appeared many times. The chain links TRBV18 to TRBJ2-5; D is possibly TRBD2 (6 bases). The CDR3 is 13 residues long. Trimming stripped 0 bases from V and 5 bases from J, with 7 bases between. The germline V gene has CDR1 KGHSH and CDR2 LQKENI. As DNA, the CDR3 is TGTGCCAGCTCACCACCGGCGGGGGAGACCCAGTACTTC. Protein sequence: CASSPPAGETQYF.

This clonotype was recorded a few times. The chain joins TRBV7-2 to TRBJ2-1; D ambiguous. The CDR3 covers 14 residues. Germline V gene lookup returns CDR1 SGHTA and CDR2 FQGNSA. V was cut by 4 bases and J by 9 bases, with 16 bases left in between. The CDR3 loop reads CASSSPGSLGEQFF. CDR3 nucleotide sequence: TGTGCCAGCAGCTCCCCGGGCAGCCTAGGTGAGCAGTTCTTC. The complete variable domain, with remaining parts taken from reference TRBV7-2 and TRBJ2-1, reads GAGVSQSPSNKVTEKGKDVELRCDPISGHTALYWYRQSLGQGLEFLIYFQGNSAPDKSGLPSDRFSAERTGGSVSTLTIQRTQQEDSAVYLCASSSPGSLGEQFFGPGTRLTVL.

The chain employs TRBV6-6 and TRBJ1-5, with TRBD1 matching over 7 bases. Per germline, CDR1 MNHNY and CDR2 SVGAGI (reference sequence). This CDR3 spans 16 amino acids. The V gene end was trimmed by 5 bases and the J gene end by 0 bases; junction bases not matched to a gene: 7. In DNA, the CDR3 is TGTGCCAGCAGTGGACAGGCGTTGTATAGCAATCAGCCCCAGCATTTT. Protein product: CASSGQALYSNQPQHF.

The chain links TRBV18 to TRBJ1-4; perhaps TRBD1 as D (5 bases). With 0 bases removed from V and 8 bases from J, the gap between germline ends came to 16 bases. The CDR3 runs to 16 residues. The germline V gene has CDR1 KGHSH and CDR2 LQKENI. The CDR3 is CASSPPFRERGEKLFF. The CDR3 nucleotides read TGTGCCAGCTCACCACCATTCCGGGAGCGGGGCGAAAAACTGTTTTTT.

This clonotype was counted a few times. The CDR3 region is CASSLLQGRSNEKLFF. Here the CDR3 DNA reads TGCGCCAGCAGCTTGCTGCAGGGGAGGAGTAATGAAAAACTGTTTTTT. The chain has TRBV5-1 and TRBJ1-4, with D possibly TRBD1 on 6 matching bases. This CDR3 comprises 16 residues. The germline V and J ends were trimmed by 1 base and 4 bases, with 14 bases remaining between them. Germline values: CDR1 SGHRS, CDR2 YFSETQ.

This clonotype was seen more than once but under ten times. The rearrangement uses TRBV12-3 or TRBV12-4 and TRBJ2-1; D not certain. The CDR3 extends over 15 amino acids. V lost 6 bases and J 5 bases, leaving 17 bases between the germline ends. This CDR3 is CASSSRPRQDNEQFF. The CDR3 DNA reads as TGTGCCAGCAGCTCCAGACCTAGGCAAGACAATGAGCAGTTCTTC.

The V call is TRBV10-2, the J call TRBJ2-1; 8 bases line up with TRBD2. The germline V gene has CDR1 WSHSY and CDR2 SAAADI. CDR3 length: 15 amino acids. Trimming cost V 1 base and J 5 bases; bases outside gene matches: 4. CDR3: CASSEWTSRHNEQFF. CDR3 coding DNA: TGCGCCAGCAGTGAGTGGACTAGCAGGCACAATGAGCAGTTCTTC.

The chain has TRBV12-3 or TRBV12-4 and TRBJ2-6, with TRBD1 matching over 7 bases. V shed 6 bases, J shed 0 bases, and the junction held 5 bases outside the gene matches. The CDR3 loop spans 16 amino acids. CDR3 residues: CASSGDSRSGANVLTF. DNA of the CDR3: TGTGCCAGCAGCGGGGACAGCCGCTCTGGGGCCAACGTCCTGACTTTC.

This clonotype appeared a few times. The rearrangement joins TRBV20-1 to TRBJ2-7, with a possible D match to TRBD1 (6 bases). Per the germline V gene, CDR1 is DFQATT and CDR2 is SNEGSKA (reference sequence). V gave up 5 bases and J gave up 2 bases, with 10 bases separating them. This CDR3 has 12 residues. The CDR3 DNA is TGCAGTGCTCGGACAGTACCCTACGAGCAGTACGTC. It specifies CSARTVPYEQYV.

This chain's CDR3 is CASVSGTSGYNEQFF. In DNA, the CDR3 is TGCGCCAGCGTCAGCGGGACTAGCGGGTACAATGAGCAGTTCTTC. The chain links TRBV5-1 to TRBJ2-1, with 12 bases identical to TRBD2. The V gene end was trimmed by 7 bases and the J gene end by 4 bases; junction bases not matched to a gene: 6. This CDR3 contains 15 residues. Germline CDR1 SGHRS, CDR2 YFSETQ.

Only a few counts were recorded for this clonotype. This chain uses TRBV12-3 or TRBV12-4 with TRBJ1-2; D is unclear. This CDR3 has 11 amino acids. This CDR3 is CFAGENYGYTF. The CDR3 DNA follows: TGTTTTGCAGGAGAAAACTATGGCTACACCTTC.

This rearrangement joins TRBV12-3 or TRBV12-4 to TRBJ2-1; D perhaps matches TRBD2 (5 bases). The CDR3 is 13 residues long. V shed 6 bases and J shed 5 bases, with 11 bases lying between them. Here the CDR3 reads CASSPLENNEQFF. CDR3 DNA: TGTGCCAGCAGCCCACTAGAAAACAATGAGCAGTTCTTC.

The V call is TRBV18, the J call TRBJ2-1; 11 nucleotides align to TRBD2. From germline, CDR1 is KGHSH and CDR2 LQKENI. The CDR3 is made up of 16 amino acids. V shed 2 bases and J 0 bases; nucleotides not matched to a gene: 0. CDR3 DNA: TGTGCCAGCTCACCAACTAGCGGGAGCTCCTACAATGAGCAGTTCTTC. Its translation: CASSPTSGSSYNEQFF.

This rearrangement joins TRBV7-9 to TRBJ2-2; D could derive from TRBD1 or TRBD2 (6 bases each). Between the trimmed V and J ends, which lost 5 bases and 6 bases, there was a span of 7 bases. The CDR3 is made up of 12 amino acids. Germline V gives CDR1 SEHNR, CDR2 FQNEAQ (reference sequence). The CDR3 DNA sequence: TGTGCCAGCAGCCGGGGGCCCGGGGAGCTGTTTTTT. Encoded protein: CASSRGPGELFF.

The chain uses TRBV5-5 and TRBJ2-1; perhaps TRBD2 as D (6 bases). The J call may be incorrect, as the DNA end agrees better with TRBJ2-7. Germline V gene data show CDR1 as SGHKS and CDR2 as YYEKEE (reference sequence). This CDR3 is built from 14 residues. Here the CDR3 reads CASSREQLSYEQYF. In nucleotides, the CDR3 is TGTGCCAGCAGCCGGGAGCAGTTGTCCTACGAGCAGTACTTC.

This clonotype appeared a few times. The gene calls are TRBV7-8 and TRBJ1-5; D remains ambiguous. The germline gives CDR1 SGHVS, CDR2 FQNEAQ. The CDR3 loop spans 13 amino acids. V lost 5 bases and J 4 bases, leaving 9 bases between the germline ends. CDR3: CASSADGNQPQHF. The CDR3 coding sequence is TGTGCCAGCAGCGCCGACGGGAATCAGCCCCAGCATTTT.

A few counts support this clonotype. The CDR3 DNA follows: TGTGCCAGCAGCTTAGTGAGGACCGACGCCGACATTCAGTACTTC. Its translation: CASSLVRTDADIQYF. The chain employs TRBV7-2 and TRBJ2-4, with unresolved D. V was shortened by 1 base and J by 8 bases, with 15 bases between the two germline ends. There are 15 residues in the CDR3. Germline assignment: CDR1 SGHTA and CDR2 FQGNSA.

The CDR3 reads CASSISLGLQETQYF. DNA for the CDR3: TGCGCCAGCTCCATCTCACTGGGTTTACAAGAGACCCAGTACTTC. This chain connects TRBV5-1 to TRBJ2-5; no firm D call. The V and J ends lost 7 bases and 2 bases respectively, with 18 bases between them. The CDR3 consists of 15 residues. Per germline, CDR1 SGHRS and CDR2 YFSETQ.

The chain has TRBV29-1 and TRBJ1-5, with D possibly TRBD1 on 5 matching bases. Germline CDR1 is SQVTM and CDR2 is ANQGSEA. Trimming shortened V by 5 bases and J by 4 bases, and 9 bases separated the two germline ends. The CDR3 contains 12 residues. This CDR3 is CSVREGNQPQHF. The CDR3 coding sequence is TGCAGCGTTCGGGAGGGGAATCAGCCCCAGCATTTT.